This T cell receptor (beta chain) was found in a study of radiation and T cells in renal cell carcinoma (dated by TCRdb to the early 2020s). In terms of the full investigation: The samples were obtained from a clinical trial, where primary renal cell carcinomas were treated with 15 Gy stereotactic body radiation therapy and then removed by nephrectomy 4 weeks afterward. In the approximately 53 samples combined, fewer than 5 million unique CDR3 nucleotide sequences were found, encoding 2 million to 3 million unique CDR3 amino acid sequences. TCR beta sequencing covered some 55 samples in total, comprising roughly 26 tumors and approximately 27 peripheral blood samples.

Following the manufacturer's recommendations, the immunoSEQ kit was used to generate TCR beta libraries from genomic DNA. Library preparation used a first multiplex PCR with proprietary primers, then a second PCR adding unique barcodes, with bead cleanups after each round. A kit-provided positive control reaction and a negative control reaction were included in every sample batch. The final libraries underwent checking on an Agilent 4200 TapeStation D1000 ScreenTape, volumetric pooling, and quantification by qPCR. Sequencing ran on an Illumina NextSeq500 with a MidOutput 150-cycle cartridge, using 156 Read1 and 15 Index1 cycles with kit custom primers. The pooled library was loaded at 1.0 pM with an approximately 21% PhiX control spike-in. Regarding the original processing steps: Vendor-processed data were analyzed in R, with a clonotype defined as all T cells sharing the same CDR3 nucleotide sequence. For clone abundance analyses, frequencies were normalized to the 10,000 most abundant clones in each sample. Public T cell clones, averaging fewer than five per sample, were removed before analysis. Tumor-enriched and baseline blood-enriched clonotypes were defined by at least a 32-fold difference in abundance between compartments. A beta-binomial differential abundance model was used to identify clonotypes that expanded or contracted between blood time points. Similarity between tumor and blood repertoires was quantified using the Baroni-Urbani and Buser coefficient, and groups were compared with two-tailed Wilcoxon tests in R. TCRdb holds this immuneACCESS table with in-frame rearrangements only. Some clones are missing; in checked studies, unresolved V genes explain under half, and the rest has no known cause. V, J and clone size reflect that table, while D and trimming were determined from the DNA. Across this sample there are some 130,000 clones, with approximately 80% seen only once. The ten most abundant clones make up around 1.8% of the sample.

The time point tag for this specimen amounts to: blood 2 weeks post-SBRT. The sample's treatment or condition label is to be understood as: 15 Gy SBRT to primary tumor, nephrectomy 4 weeks later. To follow tumor-enriched clonotypes, peripheral blood was collected serially from radiation-treated patients at baseline and again at 2 weeks and 4 weeks after SBRT. Renal cell carcinoma with clear cell pathology was present in all patients. Genomic DNA for TCR sequencing was prepared using the QIAamp DNA Blood Mini Kit (Qiagen). Samples were included in the analyses only if all quality control checks were passed. The table lists this clone with a few counts. Its antigen target is currently unknown. No much larger clonotype is one base removed from it; base qualities were not supplied. The research as a whole found: No pretreatment tumor biopsies were available, so the baseline intratumoral presence of clonotypes could not be determined. Top tumor clonotypes rose in blood from baseline to 2 weeks post-radiation, then contracted by 4 weeks, suggesting transient expansion of tumor-resident clones. With a single-armed trial design, the study had no way to address how radiation dose or scheduling affects the TCR repertoire. Dynamics of the blood repertoire were not tracked past 4 weeks after treatment.

For CDR1 and CDR2, the germline V gene (reference sequence) lists PRHDT and FYEKMQ. V was cut back by 1 base and J by 5 bases, leaving a gap of 8 bases between them. The CDR3 starts with the cysteine, ends with the phenylalanine, and has 13 residues. The only DNA kept is the CDR3, 39 bases in frame from the first base. The starting material was blood, obtained from a patient whose treatment included radiotherapy and nephrectomy. The sequence derives from a woman aged 55-69 years with renal cell carcinoma. The rearranged chain carries TRBV13 and TRBJ1-1; 6 matching bases give a weak D call of TRBD1. Here is the DNA: TGTGCCAGCAGCTTAGACAGGGCAACTGAAGCTTTCTTT. This is translated as CASSLDRATEAFF.